The rows below give T cell receptor beta chains drawn from one sample of a study of early T cells in non-severe SARS-CoV-2 infection. TCRdb redid the calling of the 5' RACE reads with MiXCR, one entry per CDR3 protein. The repertoire holds roughly 99,000 distinct CDR3 sequences, with 11% as singletons. Source material: whole blood. These receptors originate from an adult who was a healthcare worker with PCR-confirmed SARS-CoV-2 infection or an uninfected control (not recorded which). CDR3s include the opening cysteine and the closing phenylalanine or tryptophan. The D gene is left open where the match is weak. Rows may omit the clone size; those that give it use once, few, many or a size class.

>TRBV28|TRBD2|TRBJ2-1|-
CASTLPSGGQFF
TGTGCCAGCACCCTTCCCTCGGGAGGGCAGTTCTTC
>TRBV28|-|TRBJ2-1|-
CASHTGMNEQFF
TGTGCCAGTCATACAGGGATGAATGAGCAGTTCTTC
>TRBV7-2|-|TRBJ2-2|many
CASSSQPPTATGELFF
TGTGCCAGCAGCTCCCAGCCCCCCACCGCCACCGGGGAGCTGTTTTTT
>TRBV7-9|-|TRBJ2-1|-
CASRSWGTTLGANEQFF
TGTGCCAGCAGGTCCTGGGGGACTACCTTGGGGGCCAATGAGCAGTTCTTC
>TRBV7-2|TRBD2|TRBJ2-3|-
CASSIQGTSGDTQYF
TGTGCCAGCAGCATCCAAGGGACTAGCGGTGATACGCAGTATTTT
>TRBV27|-|TRBJ2-3|many
CASSLKRATDTQYF
TGTGCCAGCAGTTTAAAACGAGCCACAGATACGCAGTATTTT
>TRBV20-1|-|TRBJ2-7|-
CSARDWDWGSYEQYF
TGCAGTGCTAGAGATTGGGACTGGGGTTCCTACGAGCAGTACTTC
>TRBV7-2|-|TRBJ2-1|-
CASSTTGEQFF
TGTGCCAGCAGCACCACAGGCGAGCAGTTCTTC
>TRBV20-1|-|TRBJ2-5|few
CSARFPEETQYF
TGCAGTGCTAGATTCCCAGAGGAGACCCAGTACTTC
>TRBV28|-|TRBJ2-6|few
CASSLPTGRGPGANVLTF
TGTGCCAGCAGTCTACCCACAGGTCGCGGGCCTGGGGCCAACGTCCTGACTTTC
>TRBV7-6|-|TRBJ2-1|-
CTSSLGRNNEQFF
TGTACCAGCAGCTTGGGTAGAAACAATGAGCAGTTCTTC
>TRBV7-9|TRBD1|TRBJ2-7|-
CASSLVTGGSEQYF
TGTGCCAGCAGCTTAGTCACAGGGGGGAGCGAGCAGTACTTC
>TRBV20-1|TRBD2|TRBJ2-1|few
CSANRDYGEQFF
TGCAGTGCTAACCGGGACTACGGGGAGCAGTTCTTC
>TRBV4-1|TRBD1|TRBJ2-2|-
CASSQDRRQGWDTGELFF
TGCGCCAGCAGCCAAGATAGGAGACAGGGGTGGGATACCGGGGAGCTGTTTTTT
>TRBV3-1|-|TRBJ2-3|-
CASSQRTTDTQYF
TGTGCCAGCAGCCAACGGACCACAGATACGCAGTATTTT
>TRBV4-1|-|TRBJ1-5|-
CASSQEGSHQPQHF
TGCGCCAGCAGCCAAGAAGGCAGCCATCAGCCCCAGCATTTT
>TRBV29-1|-|TRBJ2-2|-
CSVRGGTANTGELFF
TGCAGCGTTAGGGGTGGGACGGCGAACACCGGGGAGCTGTTTTTT
>TRBV28|-|TRBJ2-3|few
CASSPPPRTSSLKTTDTQYF
TGTGCCAGCAGTCCCCCCCCCCGAACTAGCTCCCTAAAGACCACAGATACGCAGTATTTT
>TRBV5-1|-|TRBJ2-3|-
CASRSGETSTDTQYF
TGCGCCAGCCGGTCAGGAGAAACTAGCACAGATACGCAGTATTTT
>TRBV27|-|TRBJ2-6|many
CASSLGRSGANVLTF
TGTGCCAGCAGTTTGGGCCGCTCTGGGGCCAACGTCCTGACTTTC
>TRBV3-1|TRBD2|TRBJ2-7|many
CASSPRTSGSYEQYF
TGTGCCAGCAGCCCGCGGACTAGCGGCTCCTACGAGCAGTACTTC
>TRBV10-3|TRBD2|TRBJ2-4|many
CAISDGLAGAAKNIQYF
TGTGCCATCAGTGACGGTCTAGCGGGAGCGGCCAAAAACATTCAGTACTTC
>TRBV4-1|-|TRBJ1-2|many
CANRPGRRYGYTF
TGCGCCAACCGGCCAGGGCGGAGGTATGGCTACACCTTC
>TRBV19|-|TRBJ1-5|few
CASSMLSNQPQHF
TGTGCCAGTAGTATGCTTAGCAATCAGCCCCAGCATTTT
>TRBV14|-|TRBJ2-6|many
CASSRGVGANVLTF
TGTGCCAGCAGCCGAGGGGTCGGGGCCAACGTCCTGACTTTC